This T cell receptor (beta chain) emerged from a study of cytotoxic CD8 clonotypes in ibrutinib-treated CLL. Study-level information: Of the patients, some eleven were relapsed/refractory, some 15 treatment-naive and 17 IGHV unmutated. Study-wide points: Clonality at baseline surpassed age-matched healthy donors and tracked circulating CD8+ T-cell counts. Public clonotypes proved infrequent, and on treatment they shrank or remained steady. Clonality rose at ibrutinib response and fell back toward baseline at progression.

The data were produced by immunoSEQ multiplex PCR, yet TCRdb's version contains in-frame clones alone and is incomplete. The table has tens of thousands of clones, around 52% seen once. As for this clone: Its target is not known.

The CDR3 has 16 amino acids. V gave up 4 bases and J gave up 4 bases, with 17 bases separating them. The germline CDR1 and CDR2 sequences are KGHSH and LQKENI. The V gene is TRBV18, the J gene TRBJ1-3; no clear D. Sample: PBMCs, taken after 12 months of ibrutinib treatment. This sequence originates from a human donor with chronic lymphocytic leukemia. The CDR3 region has the DNA TGTGCCAGCTCACGAGATCCTCCCCAGAGAGGAAACACCATATATTTT. Its protein is CASSRDPPQRGNTIYF.